These 8 T cell receptor beta chains were sequenced from one sample in a study of cytomegalovirus exposure and HLA in healthy donors. The PCR employed 60 Vbeta primers together with 13 Jbeta primers. TCRdb's copy holds only in-frame clones and misses some; the assay was immunoSEQ multiplex PCR. Among about 110,000 clones listed, 81% were seen once. The source material was PBMCs. Receptors originate from a man aged 25 to 40 in good health and CMV-seronegative.

This clone has a handful of counts. This chain uses TRBV25-1 with TRBJ2-6; tentative D call: TRBD1 (6 bases). In germline, CDR1 is MGHDK, CDR2 SYGVNS. The V gene lost 8 bases and the J gene lost 6 bases, with 14 bases spanning the gap. The CDR3 spans 14 residues. CDR3 protein: CASHGQSQANVLTF. Here the CDR3 DNA reads TGTGCCAGCCACGGACAGTCACAGGCCAACGTCCTGACTTTC.

The J gene is TRBJ2-2, the V gene TRBV2; tentative D call: TRBD2 (5 bases). V was trimmed by 7 bases and J by 4 bases, leaving 16 bases between them. The CDR3 loop spans 15 amino acids. CDR1 is SNHLY and CDR2 is FYNNEI in the germline V gene. The CDR3 nucleotides are TGTGCCAGCACCCCGACGGGGTTGGGCACCGGGGAGCTGTTTTTT. It translates to CASTPTGLGTGELFF.

The chain has TRBV13 and TRBJ2-3; 13 bases map to TRBD2. V shed 4 bases and J 4 bases; nucleotides not matched to a gene: 8. The CDR3 consists of 17 residues. Germline V gene sequence: CDR1 PRHDT, CDR2 FYEKMQ (reference sequence). CDR3 bases: TGTGCCAGCAGCTCTGCGGCCGGGACTAGCGGGGCAGATACGCAGTATTTT. Translation: CASSSAAGTSGADTQYF.

The chain employs TRBV6-5 and TRBJ1-2; 7 bases fit TRBD1. Germline-derived CDR1 and CDR2 are MNHEY and SVGAGI. The CDR3 contains 15 residues. Trimming cost V 5 bases and J 0 bases; bases outside gene matches: 6. CDR3 sequence (DNA): TGTGCCAGCAGTCCGGGACAGTGGGCTAACTATGGCTACACCTTC. Protein: CASSPGQWANYGYTF.

The chain is built from TRBV29-1 and TRBJ2-7; 8 nucleotides agree with TRBD1. The V segment lost 1 base and the J segment 6 bases; nucleotides outside the gene matches: 8. CDR3 length: 14 amino acids. Per germline, CDR1 SQVTM and CDR2 ANQGSEA. CDR3 DNA: TGCAGCGTTGAAGGGGAACAGGGGGGAAGCGAGCAGTACTTC. This encodes CSVEGEQGGSEQYF.

This chain uses TRBV30 with TRBJ2-3; 12 bases map to TRBD2. CDR3 length: 14 residues. Per germline, CDR1 GTSNPN and CDR2 SVGIG (reference sequence). V lost 3 bases and J lost 4; bases outside the gene matches: 2. CDR3 coding DNA: TGTGCCTGGAGGACTAGCGGGAGCGCAGATACGCAGTATTTT. It codes for CAWRTSGSADTQYF.

This clone was seen only a few times. The chain has TRBV6-1 and TRBJ1-1; unclear D gene. Germline CDR1 and CDR2: MNHNS and SASEGT. V gave up 7 bases and J gave up 1 base, with 13 bases separating them. The CDR3 is 14 amino acids. The CDR3 sequence is CASTLLVRNTEAFF. The DNA of the CDR3 is TGTGCCAGCACCCTTCTCGTCAGGAACACTGAAGCTTTCTTT.

This clone showed up just once. The chain carries TRBV2 and TRBJ2-3; the D gene is possibly TRBD1 (5 bases). With 8 bases removed from V and 4 bases from J, the gap between germline ends came to 13 bases. The CDR3 runs to 13 residues. CDR1 and CDR2 (germline): SNHLY, FYNNEI. The CDR3 DNA sequence: TGTGCCAGCCCCCGTAAGGGGCCAGATACGCAGTATTTT. Translating gives CASPRKGPDTQYF.